Listed here are 16 T cell receptor beta chains from one sample, sequenced in a study of molecular identifiers for immune sequencing clone quantification. One entry per CDR3 protein results from TCRdb running MiXCR on the PCR reads. The sample has a few hundred thousand distinct CDR3 sequences, roughly 24% seen once. Sequencing was carried out using naive CD8+ T cells from blood, with Jurkat cell RNA spiked in. The subset is: FACS-sorted CD8+CD4-CCR7+CD45RA+ naive T cells. The receptors come from a human donor in good health. Some libraries in this study had Jurkat cell RNA spiked in.

This clonotype came up a few times. The chain uses TRBV2 and TRBJ2-7; TRBD1 is a possible D gene (5 bases). The germline gives CDR1 SNHLY, CDR2 FYNNEI. The CDR3 is 14 residues long. Trimming removed 6 bases at V and 3 bases at J, with 15 bases between. CDR3 sequence reads: CASRKHPDSYEQYF. Written as DNA, the CDR3 is TGTGCCAGCAGGAAGCACCCCGACAGCTACGAGCAGTACTTC.

This clonotype came up a few times. The rearrangement links TRBV28 to TRBJ2-3, with unresolved D. Germline lookup yields CDR1 MDHEN and CDR2 SYDVKM. The CDR3 has 16 amino acids. Trimming took off 6 bases at V and 0 bases at J, with 16 bases between the two ends. CDR3 DNA sequence: TGTGCCAGCAGCAACGATAAACAGCTCAGCACAGATACGCAGTATTTT. It yields the protein CASSNDKQLSTDTQYF.

Ten or more counts support this clonotype. This sequence joins TRBV29-1 and TRBJ1-1, with D uncertain. The CDR3 runs 11 residues. Germline CDR1 SQVTM, CDR2 ANQGSEA. Trimming removed 5 bases at V and 3 bases at J, with 7 bases between. DNA of the CDR3: TGCAGCGTTCTCTGGGACACTGAAGCTTTCTTT. Translating gives CSVLWDTEAFF.

This clonotype was recorded many times. The rearrangement links TRBV29-1 to TRBJ1-1; D is unresolved. The V end was cut by 7 bases, the J end by 0 bases, with 9 bases between. The CDR3 contains 12 residues. Looked up from germline, CDR1 is SQVTM and CDR2 is ANQGSEA. CDR3 sequence reads: CSGESMNTEAFF. The DNA of the CDR3 is TGCAGCGGAGAGTCCATGAACACTGAAGCTTTCTTT.

This clonotype was picked up many times. V gene TRBV19 combines with J gene TRBJ2-5, with TRBD1 matching over 9 bases. There are 15 residues in the CDR3. Looked up from germline, CDR1 is LNHDA and CDR2 is SQIVND (reference sequence). V was pared by 3 bases and J by 4 bases, with 6 bases of the junction left unmatched. CDR3 amino acids: CASSMVQGAGETQYF. CDR3 sequence (DNA): TGTGCCAGTAGTATGGTACAGGGGGCTGGAGAGACCCAGTACTTC.

Regarding this clonotype: A read error may explain this, as a much larger clone is one base away. This rearrangement joins TRBV13 to TRBJ2-6, with a weak D call TRBD2 (6 bases). Germline lookup yields CDR1 PRHDT and CDR2 FYEKMQ (reference sequence). The length of the CDR3 is 16 residues. The chain's CDR3 is CASSVERDSGASVLTF. In DNA form, the CDR3 reads TGTGCCAGCAGCGTCGAGAGGGACTCTGGGGCCAGCGTCCTGACTTTC. The complete variable domain, with remaining parts taken from reference TRBV13 and TRBJ2-6, reads AAGVIQSPRHLIKEKRETATLKCYPIPRHDTVYWYQQGPGQDPQFLISFYEKMQSDKGSIPDRFSAQQFSDYHSELNMSSLELGDSALYFCASSVERDSGASVLTFGAGSRLTVL.

Remarks on this clonotype: At one end, the junction sequence differs from germline, possibly due to a read error. The rearrangement links TRBV6-5 to TRBJ2-7; maybe TRBD1 (6 bases). CDR3 length equals 14 residues. Germline CDR1 and CDR2: MNHEY and SVGAGI. The CDR3 DNA follows: TGTGCCGGCAGCCCGGACAGCATGGGCTACGAGCAGTACTTC. This sequence encodes CAGSPDSMGYEQYF.

Concerning this clonotype itself: This may come from a read error, since a much larger clone is one base off. V usage is TRBV20-1 and J usage is TRBJ2-3; maybe TRBD2 (6 bases). Germline loops: CDR1 DFQATT, CDR2 SNEGSKA (reference sequence). This CDR3 is 15 amino acids long. The CDR3 here is CSARDDRGTLYTQCF. CDR3 coding DNA: TGCAGTGCTAGAGATGATCGCGGGACTCTCTATACGCAGTGTTTT.

The chain couples TRBV6-2 or TRBV6-3 to TRBJ2-5; no definite D call. Trimming took off 7 bases at V and 0 bases at J, with 9 bases between the two ends. CDR3 length equals 13 residues. Germline lookup yields CDR1 MNHEY and CDR2 SVGEGT. This CDR3 is CASTDPYQETQYF. CDR3 DNA sequence: TGTGCCAGCACGGACCCGTACCAAGAGACCCAGTACTTC.

In this sample, this clonotype turned up many times. The V and J genes are TRBV30 and TRBJ2-7, with D possibly being TRBD1 (6 bases). The length of the CDR3 is 13 residues. Trimming left V 0 bases short and J 2 bases short, with 8 bases between. In germline, CDR1 is GTSNPN, CDR2 SVGIG (reference sequence). The CDR3 region is CAWSVGQPYEQYF. The CDR3 nucleotides read TGTGCCTGGAGTGTGGGACAACCCTACGAGCAGTACTTC. Looking up the rest from reference TRBV30 and TRBJ2-7 gives the full variable domain: SQTIHQWPATLVQPVGSPLSLECTVEGTSNPNLYWYRQAAGRGLQLLFYSVGIGQISSEVPQNLSASRPQDRQFILSSKKLLLSDSGFYLCAWSVGQPYEQYFGPGTRLTVT.

This clonotype was detected many times. The chain combines TRBV30 with TRBJ2-7, with a tentative D call TRBD2 (5 bases). Germline V CDR1 and CDR2: GTSNPN, SVGIG (reference sequence). This CDR3 has 11 residues. Trimming took 0 bases from V and 6 from J, leaving 6 bases between them. The CDR3 sequence is CAWSVRGEQYF. In DNA, the CDR3 is TGTGCCTGGAGTGTACGGGGCGAGCAGTACTTC.

The table lists this clonotype with many counts. The V gene is TRBV19, the J gene TRBJ2-7, with 12 bases matching TRBD2. Germline CDR1 LNHDA, CDR2 SQIVND (reference sequence). The CDR3 is 14 residues long. The V and J ends lost 5 bases and 5 bases, in that order; junction bases with no gene match: 4. CDR3 in DNA: TGTGCCAGTAGTCCGAGGACTAGCGGGAACGAGCAGTACTTC. It is translated as CASSPRTSGNEQYF.

Ten or more counts support this clonotype. The chain couples TRBV12-3 or TRBV12-4 to TRBJ2-1; no firm D call. V lost 7 bases and J 9 bases, leaving 7 bases between the germline ends. The CDR3 is 10 residues long. In nucleotides, the CDR3 is TGTGCCAGCATGGGCGGTGAGCAGTTCTTC. This codes for CASMGGEQFF.

Comments on this clonotype: The CDR3 carries no conserved terminal phenylalanine or tryptophan, so it likely arises from a read error. Because the CDR3's place on the DNA is in doubt, the DNA is left out and the CDR3 is given as listed by TCRdb. The chain carries TRBV29-1 and TRBJ1-1; the table's D call of TRBD1 was not tested on the DNA. The CDR3 sequence runs 12 residues, both termini included. Germline loops: CDR1 SQVTM, CDR2 ANQGSEA. The CDR3 sequence is CSVVVRPGLTLL.

This clonotype has at least ten counts. The chain employs TRBV5-1 and TRBJ2-5; no reliable D call. CDR3 length equals 14 residues. The germline V and J ends were trimmed by 2 bases and 2 bases, with 10 bases remaining between them. In germline, CDR1 is SGHRS, CDR2 YFSETQ. The CDR3 region is CASSLYRPQETQYF. The CDR3 DNA follows: TGCGCCAGCAGCTTATACCGGCCGCAAGAGACCCAGTACTTC.

There are a few counts of this clonotype. This chain uses TRBV24-1 with TRBJ2-3; D is ambiguous. The CDR3 covers 14 residues. The V gene lost 0 bases and the J gene lost 4 bases, with 7 bases spanning the gap. Per germline, CDR1 KGHDR and CDR2 SFDVKD. CDR3 protein: CATSDLGAADTQYF. The DNA of the CDR3 is TGTGCCACCAGTGATTTGGGAGCCGCAGATACGCAGTATTTT.